This T cell receptor beta chain is from a study of T cells in Graves' hyperthyroidism and ophthalmopathy. Looking at the study overall: Blood from the periphery was taken at initial diagnosis, before any treatment.

The ends were cut back, 4 bases at V and 0 bases at J, with 18 bases in the middle. The CDR3 consists of 17 residues. The germline V gene encodes CDR1 SEHNR and CDR2 FQNEAQ (reference sequence). This clonotype was counted between two and nine times. Authors of the study amplified TCR beta CDR3 regions from RNA transcripts. TCR CDR3 underwent first-round RT-PCR with the HTBI primer set. TCRdb analysed the multiplex PCR reads with MiXCR anew, one entry per CDR3 protein. This sample has about 620,000 distinct CDR3 sequences, with around 15% found just once. This chain joins TRBV7-9 and TRBJ1-1; D is undetermined. Sequenced input: blood. The source is a woman in her twenties or thirties with Graves' hyperthyroidism. The DNA for the CDR3 is TGTGCCAGCAGCTCGACGGCAGCTACTTACATGAACACTGAAGCTTTCTTT. It specifies CASSSTAATYMNTEAFF.